The next 4 T cell receptor beta chains were all read from a single sample in a study of blood T cells in healthy people across ages. A J-beta primer mix and a sample-barcoded 5' primer were used in a second PCR of about 7 to 12 cycles. TCRdb re-derived calls from the 5' RACE reads in MiXCR, one entry per CDR3 protein. The sample has under 1 million distinct CDR3 sequences, under 55% seen once. Sequencing used blood. Source of these receptors: a man between 60 and 75 years old in good health.

Worth noting for this clonotype: A much larger clone is a single base away; this may be a read error. The chain has TRBV20-1 and TRBJ2-7; TRBD1 agrees at 7 bases. The V segment lost 5 bases and the J segment 0 bases; nucleotides outside the gene matches: 13. Germline-derived CDR1 and CDR2 are DFQATT and SNEGSKA (reference sequence). The CDR3 is 16 residues long. The CDR3 protein is CSAGPPRQGYSYEQYF. The CDR3 DNA follows: TGCAGTGCTGGACCGCCCCGACAGGGTTACTCCTACGAGCAGTACTTC.

V usage is TRBV10-2 and J usage is TRBJ2-4, with TRBD1 matching 8 bases. Germline assignment: CDR1 WSHSY and CDR2 SAAADI. The V gene end was trimmed by 2 bases and the J gene end by 11 bases; junction bases not matched to a gene: 11. CDR3 length: 15 amino acids. CDR3 amino acids: CASSEISQGASVQYF. DNA of the CDR3: TGCGCCAGCAGTGAGATCAGTCAGGGGGCTAGCGTTCAGTACTTC.

This clonotype was observed a single time. This sequence joins TRBV6-1 and TRBJ1-2, with a weak D call TRBD1 (6 bases). This CDR3 contains 14 residues. Germline CDR1 MNHNS, CDR2 SASEGT. V lost 4 bases to trimming and J lost 5 bases, with 14 bases between them. The CDR3 spells CASSAGAREYGYTF. The CDR3 DNA reads as TGTGCCAGCAGTGCAGGGGCCCGGGAGTATGGCTACACCTTC.

The chain carries TRBV20-1 and TRBJ2-1, with 8 bases fitting TRBD2. The end of the DNA is better explained by TRBJ2-7, so the J call may be wrong. Germline V lookup: CDR1 DFQATT, CDR2 SNEGSKA (reference sequence). This CDR3 region has 19 residues. The CDR3 sequence: CSAMPYGSGDLSSYNEQYF. The CDR3 nucleotides are TGCAGTGCTATGCCTTACGGTAGCGGGGACTTAAGCTCCTACAATGAGCAGTACTTC.